This entry features one T cell receptor beta chain sequence. This clonotype was counted many times. Its antigen specificity is not known. No base quality information exists; no much larger clone differs at one position. The germline V gene (reference sequence) supplies CDR1 MNHEY and CDR2 SMNVEV. The CDR3 starts with the cysteine, ends with the phenylalanine, and has 17 residues. The kept DNA is CDR3 alone, 51 bases in frame from the first base. The junction shows trimming of 6 bases on V and 4 bases on J, and the gene matches do not reach 17 bases of it. The source of the sample is a study of T cell repertoires in cytomegalovirus infection (dated by TCRdb to the late 2010s). A note on the overall study: The HLA type of each donor mattered for the analysis, because public TCR beta signatures pointed to carriage of CMV infection along with the matching HLA type.

Sequencing was performed on an Illumina HiSeq 1500. Clones were called with MiXCR by TCRdb after fastp trimmed the public reads at Q25, and only in-frame beta chains were retained. Identical CDR3 protein sequences are pooled into one entry, listed with their most common genes and DNA. The sample table holds fewer than 550,000 distinct CDR3 sequences, of which approximately 11% were seen once. The top ten clonotypes cover approximately 10% of the sample. The investigation overall reported the following: The ex vivo response was dominated by HLA-C-restricted CMV-specific TCR beta clonotypes, and the single most frequent clonotype in two of eight donors was supplied by these HLA-C-restricted clonotypes. Cumulative frequency of public TCR beta family members discriminated carriers of CMV infection plus the relevant HLA type in this cohort and an independent 352-donor cohort.

The receptor was derived from a human donor in good health (CMV status not recorded). Some clones in this sample may be carry-over from other donors' samples. The specimen was PBMCs. The chain joins TRBV27 to TRBJ1-1; TRBD1 agrees with 7 junctional bases. The DNA reads as follows: TGTGCCAGCAGCCCCCGACAGGGAAACGTTTGGATCACTGAAGCTTTCTTT. The encoded protein is CASSPRQGNVWITEAFF.